This T cell receptor (beta chain) was profiled in a study of monozygotic twins with cystic fibrosis. There are 14 residues in the CDR3. From germline, CDR1 is MNHEY and CDR2 SVGAGI. V shed 5 bases and J shed 3 bases, with 13 bases lying between them. Measured with immunoSEQ multiplex PCR; TCRdb has only the in-frame clones, and not every one. The data show 30,000 to 35,000 clones, around 96% seen once. Material for sequencing was blood. The sequence derives from a girl aged 2-10 years with cystic fibrosis. This chain joins TRBV6-5 and TRBJ1-1; D might be TRBD1 (5 bases). This CDR3 reads CASSGEKGDTEAFF. Written as DNA, the CDR3 is TGTGCCAGCAGTGGAGAAAAAGGGGACACTGAAGCTTTCTTT.